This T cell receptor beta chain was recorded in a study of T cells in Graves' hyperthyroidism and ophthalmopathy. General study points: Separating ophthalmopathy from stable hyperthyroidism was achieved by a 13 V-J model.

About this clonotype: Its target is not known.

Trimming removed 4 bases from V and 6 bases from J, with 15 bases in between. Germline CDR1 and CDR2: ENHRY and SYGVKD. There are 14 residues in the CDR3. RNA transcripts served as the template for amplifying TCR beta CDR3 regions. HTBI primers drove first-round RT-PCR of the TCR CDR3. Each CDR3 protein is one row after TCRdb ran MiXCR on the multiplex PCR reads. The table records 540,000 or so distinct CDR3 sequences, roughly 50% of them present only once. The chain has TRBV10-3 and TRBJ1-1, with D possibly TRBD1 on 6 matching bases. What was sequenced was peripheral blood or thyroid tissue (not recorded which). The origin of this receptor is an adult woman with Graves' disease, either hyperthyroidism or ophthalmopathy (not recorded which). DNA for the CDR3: TGTGCCATCAGTGCGGTGTCAGGGGATTCTGAAGCTTTCTTT. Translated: CAISAVSGDSEAFF.